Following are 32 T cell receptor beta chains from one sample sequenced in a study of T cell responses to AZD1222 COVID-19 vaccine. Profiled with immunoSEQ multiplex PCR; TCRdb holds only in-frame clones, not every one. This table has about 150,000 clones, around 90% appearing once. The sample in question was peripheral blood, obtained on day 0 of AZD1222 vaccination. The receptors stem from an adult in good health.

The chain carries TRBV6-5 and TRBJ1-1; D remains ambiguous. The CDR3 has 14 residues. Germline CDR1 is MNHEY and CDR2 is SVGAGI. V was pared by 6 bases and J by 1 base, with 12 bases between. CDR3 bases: TGTGCCAGCAGAGCACAGACCCCGAACACTGAAGCTTTCTTT. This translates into CASRAQTPNTEAFF.

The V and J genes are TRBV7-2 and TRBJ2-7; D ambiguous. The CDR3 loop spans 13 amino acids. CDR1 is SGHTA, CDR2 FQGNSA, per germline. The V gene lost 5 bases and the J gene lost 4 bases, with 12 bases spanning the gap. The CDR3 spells CASSPIGRYEQYF. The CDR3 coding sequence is TGTGCCAGCAGCCCGATCGGCAGGTACGAGCAGTACTTC. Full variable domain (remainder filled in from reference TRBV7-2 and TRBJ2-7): GAGVSQSPSNKVTEKGKDVELRCDPISGHTALYWYRQSLGQGLEFLIYFQGNSAPDKSGLPSDRFSAERTGGSVSTLTIQRTQQEDSAVYLCASSPIGRYEQYFGPGTRLTVT.

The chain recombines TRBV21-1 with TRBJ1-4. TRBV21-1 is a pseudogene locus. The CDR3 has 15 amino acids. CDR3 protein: CASSKDGEGDEKLFF. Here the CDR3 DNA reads TGTGCCAGCAGCAAAGATGGGGAGGGAGATGAAAAACTGTTTTTT.

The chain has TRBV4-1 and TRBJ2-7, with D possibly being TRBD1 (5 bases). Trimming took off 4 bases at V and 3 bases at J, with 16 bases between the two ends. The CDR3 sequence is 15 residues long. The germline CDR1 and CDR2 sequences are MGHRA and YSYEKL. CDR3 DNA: TGCGCCAGCAGCCGCCCTACCCAGGGTATCTACGAGCAGTACTTC. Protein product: CASSRPTQGIYEQYF.

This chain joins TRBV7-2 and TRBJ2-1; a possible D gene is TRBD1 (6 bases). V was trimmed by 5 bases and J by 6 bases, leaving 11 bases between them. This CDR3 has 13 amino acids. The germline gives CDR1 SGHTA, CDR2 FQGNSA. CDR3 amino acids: CASSPTGFNEQFF. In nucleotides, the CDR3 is TGTGCCAGCAGCCCTACAGGGTTCAATGAGCAGTTCTTC.

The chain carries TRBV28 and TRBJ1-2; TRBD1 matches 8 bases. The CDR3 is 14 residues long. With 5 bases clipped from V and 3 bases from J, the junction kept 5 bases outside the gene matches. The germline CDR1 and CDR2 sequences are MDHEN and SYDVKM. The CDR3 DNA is TGTGCCAGCAGTCCGACAGGGGCGTACTATGGCTACACCTTC. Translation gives CASSPTGAYYGYTF.

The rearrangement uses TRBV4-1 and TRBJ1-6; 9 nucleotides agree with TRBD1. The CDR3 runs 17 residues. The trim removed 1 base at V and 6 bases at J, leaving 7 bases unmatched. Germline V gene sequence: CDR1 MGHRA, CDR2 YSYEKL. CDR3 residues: CASSQGQQGARNSPLHF. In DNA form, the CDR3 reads TGCGCCAGCAGCCAAGGTCAACAGGGGGCGCGTAATTCACCCCTCCACTTT.

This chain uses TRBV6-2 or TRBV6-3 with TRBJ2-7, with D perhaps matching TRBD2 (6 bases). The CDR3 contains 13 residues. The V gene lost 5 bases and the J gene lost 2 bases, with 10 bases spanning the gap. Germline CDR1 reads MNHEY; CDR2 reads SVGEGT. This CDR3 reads CASSTGGTYEQYF. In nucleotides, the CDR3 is TGTGCCAGCAGTACCGGGGGAACCTACGAGCAGTACTTC.

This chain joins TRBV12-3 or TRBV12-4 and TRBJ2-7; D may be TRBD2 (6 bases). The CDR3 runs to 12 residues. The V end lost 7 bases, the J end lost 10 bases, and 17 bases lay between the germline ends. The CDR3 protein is CASTPSSGTQYF. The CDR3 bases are TGTGCCAGCACCCCATCGTCCGGGACTCAGTACTTC.

CDR3 nucleotide sequence: TGTGCCAGCTCACCACAGGGACCCCTCTCTGGAAACACCATATATTTT. Translated, it gives CASSPQGPLSGNTIYF. V usage is TRBV18 and J usage is TRBJ1-3; maybe TRBD1 (5 bases). There are 16 residues in the CDR3. V lost 1 base, J lost 0 bases, and 10 bases lay in between. The germline CDR1 and CDR2 sequences are KGHSH and LQKENI. Supplemented by reference TRBV18 and TRBJ1-3, the full variable domain reads NAGVMQNPRHLVRRRGQEARLRCSPMKGHSHVYWYRQLPEEGLKFMVYLQKENIIDESGMPKERFSAEFPKEGPSILRIQQVVRGDSAAYFCASSPQGPLSGNTIYFGEGSWLTVV.

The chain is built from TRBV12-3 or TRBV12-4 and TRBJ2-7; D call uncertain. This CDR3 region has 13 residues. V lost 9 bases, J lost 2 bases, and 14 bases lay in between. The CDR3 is CARSRFWPYEQYF. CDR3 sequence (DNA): TGTGCCAGGTCCCGGTTTTGGCCCTACGAGCAGTACTTC.

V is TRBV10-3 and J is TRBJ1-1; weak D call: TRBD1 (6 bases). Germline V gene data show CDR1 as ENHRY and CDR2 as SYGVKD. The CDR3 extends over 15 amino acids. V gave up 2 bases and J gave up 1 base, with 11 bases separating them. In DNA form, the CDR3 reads TGTGCCATCAGTGAGGGGGGCAGTAAGAACACTGAAGCTTTCTTT. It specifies CAISEGGSKNTEAFF.

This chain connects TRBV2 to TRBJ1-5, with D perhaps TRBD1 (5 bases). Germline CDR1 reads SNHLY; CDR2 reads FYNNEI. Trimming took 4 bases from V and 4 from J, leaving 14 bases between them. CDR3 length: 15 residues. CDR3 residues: CASSARGVRNQPQHF. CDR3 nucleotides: TGTGCCAGCAGTGCGAGGGGAGTGAGGAATCAGCCCCAGCATTTT.

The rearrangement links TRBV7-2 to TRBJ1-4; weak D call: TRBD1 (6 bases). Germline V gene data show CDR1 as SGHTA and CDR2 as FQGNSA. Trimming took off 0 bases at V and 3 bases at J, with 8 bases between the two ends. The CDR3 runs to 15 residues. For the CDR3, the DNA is TGTGCCAGCAGCTTAGCGACAGGCCCTAATGAAAAACTGTTTTTT. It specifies CASSLATGPNEKLFF.

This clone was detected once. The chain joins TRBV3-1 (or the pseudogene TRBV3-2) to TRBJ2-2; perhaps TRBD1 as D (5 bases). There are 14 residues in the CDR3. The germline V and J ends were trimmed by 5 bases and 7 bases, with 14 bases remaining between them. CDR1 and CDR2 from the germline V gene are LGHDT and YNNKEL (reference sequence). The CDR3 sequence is CASSYRSLGGELFF. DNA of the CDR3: TGTGCCAGCAGCTACAGGAGTTTGGGCGGGGAGCTGTTTTTT.

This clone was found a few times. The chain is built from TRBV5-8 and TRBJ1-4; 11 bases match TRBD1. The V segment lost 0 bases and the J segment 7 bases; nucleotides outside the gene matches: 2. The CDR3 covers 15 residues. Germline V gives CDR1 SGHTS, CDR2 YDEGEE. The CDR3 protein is CASSLEGTGGEKLFF. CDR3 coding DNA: TGTGCCAGCAGCTTGGAAGGGACAGGGGGTGAAAAACTGTTTTTT.

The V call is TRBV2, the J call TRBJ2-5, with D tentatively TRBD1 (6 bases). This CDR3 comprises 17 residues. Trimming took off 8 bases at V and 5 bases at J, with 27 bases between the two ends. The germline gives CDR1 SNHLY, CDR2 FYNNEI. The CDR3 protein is CASFPYRDDLFLETQYF. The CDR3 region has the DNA TGTGCCAGCTTTCCGTACAGGGATGATCTTTTTTTGGAGACCCAGTACTTC. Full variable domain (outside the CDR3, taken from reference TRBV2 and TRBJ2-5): EPEVTQTPSHQVTQMGQEVILRCVPISNHLYFYWYRQILGQKVEFLVSFYNNEISEKSEIFDDQFSVERPDGSNFTLKIRSTKLEDSAMYFCASFPYRDDLFLETQYFGPGTRLLVL.

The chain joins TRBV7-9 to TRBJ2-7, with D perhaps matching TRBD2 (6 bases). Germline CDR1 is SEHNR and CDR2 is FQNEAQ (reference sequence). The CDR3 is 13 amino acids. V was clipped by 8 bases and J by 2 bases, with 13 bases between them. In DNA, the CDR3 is TGTGCCAGCGGATTTAGCGGTACCTACGAGCAGTACTTC. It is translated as CASGFSGTYEQYF.

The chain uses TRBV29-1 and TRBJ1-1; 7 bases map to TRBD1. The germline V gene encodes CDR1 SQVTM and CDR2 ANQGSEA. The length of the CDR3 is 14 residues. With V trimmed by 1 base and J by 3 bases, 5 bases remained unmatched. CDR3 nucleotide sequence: TGCAGCGTTGAAGGGGGCAGGGGGGACACTGAAGCTTTCTTT. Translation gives CSVEGGRGDTEAFF.

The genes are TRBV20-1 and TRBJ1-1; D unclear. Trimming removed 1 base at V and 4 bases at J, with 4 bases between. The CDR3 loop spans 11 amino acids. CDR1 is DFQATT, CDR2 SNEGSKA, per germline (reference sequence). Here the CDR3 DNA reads TGCAGTGCTAGAGGGCTCACTGAAGCTTTCTTT. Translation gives CSARGLTEAFF.

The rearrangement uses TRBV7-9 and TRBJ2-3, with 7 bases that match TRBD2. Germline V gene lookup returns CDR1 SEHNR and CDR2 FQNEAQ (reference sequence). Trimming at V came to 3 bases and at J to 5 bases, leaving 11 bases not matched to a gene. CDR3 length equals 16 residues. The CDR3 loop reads CASSFSLGGGRDTQYF. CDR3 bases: TGTGCCAGCAGCTTCTCTTTAGGCGGGGGAAGAGATACGCAGTATTTT.

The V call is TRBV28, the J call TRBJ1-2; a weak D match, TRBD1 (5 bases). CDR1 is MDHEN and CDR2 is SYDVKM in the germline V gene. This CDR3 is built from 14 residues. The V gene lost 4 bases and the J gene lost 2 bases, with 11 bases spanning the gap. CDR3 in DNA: TGTGCCAGCAGTTATAAAGACAGAAACTATGGCTACACCTTC. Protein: CASSYKDRNYGYTF.

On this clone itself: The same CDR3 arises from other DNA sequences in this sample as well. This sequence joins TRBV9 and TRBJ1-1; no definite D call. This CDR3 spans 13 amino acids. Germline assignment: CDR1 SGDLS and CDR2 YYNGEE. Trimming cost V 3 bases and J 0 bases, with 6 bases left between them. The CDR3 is CASSGSLNTEAFF. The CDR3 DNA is TGTGCCAGCAGCGGCTCTTTGAACACTGAAGCTTTCTTT.

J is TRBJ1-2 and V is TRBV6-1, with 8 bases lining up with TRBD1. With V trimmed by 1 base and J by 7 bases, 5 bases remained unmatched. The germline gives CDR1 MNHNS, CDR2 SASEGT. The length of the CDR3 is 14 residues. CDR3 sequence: CASSEVSGGFGYTF. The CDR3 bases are TGTGCCAGCAGTGAAGTTTCAGGGGGCTTTGGCTACACCTTC.

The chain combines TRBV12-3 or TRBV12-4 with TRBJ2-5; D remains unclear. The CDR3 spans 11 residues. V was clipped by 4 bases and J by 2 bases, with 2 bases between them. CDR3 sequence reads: CASSWQETQYF. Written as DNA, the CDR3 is TGTGCCAGCAGTTGGCAAGAGACCCAGTACTTC.

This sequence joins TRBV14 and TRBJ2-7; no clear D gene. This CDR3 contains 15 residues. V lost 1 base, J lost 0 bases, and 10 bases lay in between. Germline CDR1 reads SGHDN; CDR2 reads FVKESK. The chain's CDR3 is CASSQASVSSYEQYF. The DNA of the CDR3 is TGTGCCAGCAGCCAAGCATCAGTTAGCTCCTACGAGCAGTACTTC.

CDR3 DNA sequence: TGTGCCAGCACCCAGGGACGAGCCGGGGAGCTGTTTTTT. This translates into CASTQGRAGELFF. This chain uses TRBV7-2 with TRBJ2-2; either TRBD1 or TRBD2 may supply D (5 bases each). Per the germline V gene, CDR1 is SGHTA and CDR2 is FQGNSA. Trimming took 7 bases from V and 6 from J, leaving 12 bases between them. The CDR3 runs 13 residues.

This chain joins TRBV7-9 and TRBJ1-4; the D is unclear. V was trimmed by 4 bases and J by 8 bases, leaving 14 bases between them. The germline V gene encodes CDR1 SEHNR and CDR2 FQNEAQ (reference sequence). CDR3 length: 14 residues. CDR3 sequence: CASSSRALEEKLFF. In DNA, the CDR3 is TGTGCCAGCAGCTCTCGGGCCCTCGAGGAAAAACTGTTTTTT.

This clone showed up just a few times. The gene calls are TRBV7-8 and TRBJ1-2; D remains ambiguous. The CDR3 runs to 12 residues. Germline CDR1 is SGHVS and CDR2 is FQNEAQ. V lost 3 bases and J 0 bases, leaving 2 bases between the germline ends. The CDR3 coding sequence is TGTGCCAGCAGCTTGACTAACTATGGCTACACCTTC. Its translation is CASSLTNYGYTF.

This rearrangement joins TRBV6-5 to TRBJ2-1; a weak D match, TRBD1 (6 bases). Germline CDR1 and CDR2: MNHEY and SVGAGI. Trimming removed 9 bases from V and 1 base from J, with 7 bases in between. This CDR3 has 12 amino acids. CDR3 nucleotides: TGTGCCAGTCAGGGGTCCTACAATGAGCAGTTCTTC. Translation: CASQGSYNEQFF.

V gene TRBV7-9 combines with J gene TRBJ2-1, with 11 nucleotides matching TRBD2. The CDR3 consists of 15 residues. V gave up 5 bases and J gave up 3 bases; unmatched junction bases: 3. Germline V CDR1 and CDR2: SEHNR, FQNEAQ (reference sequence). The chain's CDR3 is CASSPGTSGYNEQFF. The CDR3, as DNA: TGTGCCAGCAGCCCCGGGACTAGCGGCTACAATGAGCAGTTCTTC. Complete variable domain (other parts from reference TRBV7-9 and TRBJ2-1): DTGVSQNPRHKITKRGQNVTFRCDPISEHNRLYWYRQTLGQGPEFLTYFQNEAQLEKSRLLSDRFSAERPKGSFSTLEIQRTEQGDSAMYLCASSPGTSGYNEQFFGPGTRLTVL.

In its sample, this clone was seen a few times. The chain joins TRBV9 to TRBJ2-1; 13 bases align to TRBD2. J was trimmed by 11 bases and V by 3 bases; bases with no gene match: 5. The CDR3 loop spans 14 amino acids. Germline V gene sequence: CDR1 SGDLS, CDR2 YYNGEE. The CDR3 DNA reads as TGTGCCAGCAGCGGGCGGACTAGCGGGGGCAAGCAGTTCTTC. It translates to CASSGRTSGGKQFF.